This T cell receptor (beta chain) was recovered during a study of Ad26.COV2.S vaccination and SARS-CoV-2 variants (dated by TCRdb to the early 2020s). General notes on the study: Vaccine-arm donors were drawn from COV1001, a multicentre, randomized, double-blind, placebo-controlled phase I-IIa trial of Ad26.COV2.S in healthy adults. Dosing of Ad26.COV2.S was intramuscular, at either 5x10^10 or 1x10^11 viral particles, delivered as one shot or as two shots spaced 56 days apart. The specificity and breadth of SARS-CoV-2-reactive T cell receptors after Ad26.COV2.S vaccination were assessed by TCRbeta repertoire sequencing. The TCR-sequenced set comprised approximately 32 samples: about 19 Ad26.COV2.S vaccine recipients, 5 placebo recipients and 8 SARS-CoV-2 convalescent individuals. Trial participants were randomized into five groups of five: low-dose or high-dose Ad26.COV2.S given once or twice, or placebo on both occasions. Investigators remained blinded to trial group allocation during experiments and outcome assessment. Points the paper makes about the study in general: After vaccination, spike-specific CD8+ and CD4+ T cell responses were reported to show substantial breadth. Ad26.COV2.S recipients had higher spike-specific TCR breadth than placebo recipients (P = 0.0014). Comparing responses between vaccine doses or regimens was not something the study was powered to do. Non-spike TCR breadth was comparable between vaccine and placebo recipients, consistent with the vaccine containing only spike. According to the authors, total T cell responses may have been underestimated by the TCR breadth and depth analyses.

Looking up the germline V gene yields CDR1 MNHEY and CDR2 SVGEGT. V and J are truncated by 0 bases and 3 bases respectively, leaving an intervening sequence of 8 bases. From the cysteine through the phenylalanine, the CDR3 covers 14 amino acids. Only the CDR3 DNA is retained, 42 bases long and in frame from the first base. The immunoSEQ Assay was used to sequence TCRbeta CDR3 regions. After extraction, genomic DNA underwent amplification by bias-controlled multiplex PCR, followed by high-throughput sequencing. The authors' pipeline ran thus. To quantify the absolute abundance of every unique TCRbeta CDR3 region, sequences were collapsed and filtered. Usable DNA was measured by amplifying reference genes present in all nucleated cells, and TCRbeta template counts were normalized to that usable DNA to estimate T cell fraction. Repertoire TCRs were annotated as SARS-CoV-2-specific by exact matching of V gene, CDR3 amino acid sequence and J gene to a known reactive TCR set. The reference SARS-CoV-2 TCR set was derived from MIRA and filtered for enrichment in COVID-19-positive ImmuneCODE repertoires, a step that removed public or cross-reactive TCRs. Using the MIRA antigens, annotated TCRs were further analysed by specific ORF or by position within an ORF. Breadth was defined as the number of annotated unique rearrangements divided by the total number of unique productive rearrangements, and depth was defined as the summed frequency of the annotated unique rearrangements. Two-sided Wilcoxon rank-sum tests were applied when comparing TCR breadth between groups. Here the immuneACCESS table is served through TCRdb, limited to in-frame sequences with V and J called. Missing clones are a known gap in these copies; in checked studies unresolved V genes cover under half, and the rest lacks a known reason. The D gene and trimming were derived from the DNA, and the V and J assignments and clone size from that table. Counted in this sample were about 440,000 clones; about 92% of them appeared once. Roughly 3.9% of the sample comes from the top ten.

Remarks on this clone: Its specific antigen is unknown. It has no much larger one-base neighbor in the sample; base qualities were not kept.

Read against the paper, the sample's treatment or condition label means: roughly 20 received Ad26.COV2.S at low or high dose, single or two shots; several received placebo; per-sample allocation not given. For vaccine and placebo recipients, repertoires were sequenced using samples collected on day 63 after the first injection. In Cohort 1b, around 23 adults aged 18-55 years were enrolled at a single site in Boston, USA, between 29 July and 7 August 2020. As a vaccine, Ad26.COV2.S was a replication-incompetent adenovirus type 26 vector that expressed a prefusion-stabilized SARS-CoV-2 spike protein derived from the original Wuhan strain.

The chain uses TRBV6-2 or TRBV6-3 and TRBJ1-1, with the identity of the D gene unclear. This TCR came from a person between 18 and 65 years old who received the Ad26.COV2.S COVID-19 vaccine or a placebo. This specimen was peripheral blood, taken in a trial of Ad26.COV2.S vaccine versus placebo. The CDR3 protein: CASSYSLTDTEAFF. The DNA sequence is as follows: TGTGCCAGCAGTTACTCGTTAACAGACACTGAAGCTTTCTTT.